These T cell receptor beta chains were read from a single sample in a study of vaccination and CD4 T cells after COVID-19. TCRdb re-analysed the PCR reads in MiXCR, keeping a single row per CDR3 protein. The sample yields some 21,000 distinct CDR3 sequences, 43% seen once. Which antigens these TCRs recognize remains unknown. The sequenced sample was CD4+ T cells from blood, cultured in vitro, obtained about 7 months after SARS-CoV-2 vaccination. These TCRs come from a human donor who had recovered from COVID-19. Both conserved end residues are part of each CDR3. D genes are given only for firm matches. Not all rows give a size; the values are once, few, many and, for expanded clones, a class.

j_call cdr3_length v_call d_call clone_size cdr3_nt cdr3_aa
TRBJ2-1 14 TRBV20-1 TRBD2 . TGCAGTGCTAGTAAAGCGGGAGCGGAGAATGAGCAGTTCTTC CSASKAGAENEQFF
TRBJ2-7 15 TRBV2 . . TGTGCCAACAGTGAAGCAGGGGTAACTACTTACGAGCAGTACTTC CANSEAGVTTYEQYF
TRBJ2-1 14 TRBV6-2/TRBV6-3 TRBD2 . TGTGCCAGCAGTTACTCTAGCGGGAGGAATGAGCAGTTCTTC CASSYSSGRNEQFF
TRBJ2-1 13 TRBV6-5 . few TGTGCCAGCAGCTACCCAGGACAGAATGAGCAGTTCTTC CASSYPGQNEQFF
TRBJ2-7 13 TRBV28 . . TGTGCCAGCAGTTACGGCGGCACCTACGAGCAGTACTTC CASSYGGTYEQYF
TRBJ2-7 13 TRBV28 . . TGTGCCAGCAGTTTTGGTGGCATCTACGAGCAGTACTTC CASSFGGIYEQYF
TRBJ2-3 15 TRBV28 . . TGTGCCAGCAGTTTGCCTGGGTCGGGGACAGATACGCAGTATTTT CASSLPGSGTDTQYF
TRBJ2-1 15 TRBV24-1 TRBD2 . TGTGCCACCAGGACCTCCGGACTAGCGGGCGATAAGCAGTTCTTC CATRTSGLAGDKQFF
TRBJ2-7 20 TRBV7-9 TRBD2 . TGTGCCAGCAGCTTAGTATATTTGGGGACTAGCATTGGGGGATCGGACGAGCAGTACTTC CASSLVYLGTSIGGSDEQYF
TRBJ1-5 15 TRBV10-3 . few TGTGCCATCAGTGAGTCGCTCCAGGGCAATCAGCCCCAGCATTTT CAISESLQGNQPQHF
TRBJ2-1 15 TRBV7-3 TRBD2 . TGTGCCAGCAGCCCGCAGCCCAGCGGGGTTTTTGAGCAGTTCTTC CASSPQPSGVFEQFF
TRBJ2-7 13 TRBV12-3/TRBV12-4 . . TGTGCCAGCAGTCCCGCCGGCCTCTACGAGCAGTACTTC CASSPAGLYEQYF
TRBJ2-1 19 TRBV20-1 TRBD2 . TGCAGTGCTAGTGCACACCCAAAAGGTTGGAGCGGGAGTCTCAATGAGCAGTTCTTC CSASAHPKGWSGSLNEQFF
TRBJ2-3 15 TRBV20-1 . . TGCAGTGCTATGCGGGACCCCGCTGGGGCAGATACGCAGTATTTT CSAMRDPAGADTQYF
TRBJ2-3 16 TRBV5-4 TRBD2 . TGTGCCAGCAGCTCAGCGGGACTAAAACGTACAGATACGCAGTATTTT CASSSAGLKRTDTQYF
TRBJ1-5 16 TRBV28 . . TGTGCCAGCAGTTTTACATCGATTCGGGGGCCTCAGCCCCAGCATTTT CASSFTSIRGPQPQHF
TRBJ1-2 13 TRBV20-1 TRBD1 once TGCAGTGCGAGCGGGACAGACAACTATGGCTACACCTTC CSASGTDNYGYTF
TRBJ2-1 16 TRBV20-1 TRBD2 . TGCAGTGCTAGAGATGGGGCGGGAGGGTCCTACAATGAGCAGTTCTTC CSARDGAGGSYNEQFF
TRBJ2-5 15 TRBV20-1 TRBD2 . TGCAGTGCTAGAGATCCAGCGGGAGCGGGCCAGACCCAGTACTTC CSARDPAGAGQTQYF
TRBJ2-3 13 TRBV28 . few TGTGCCAGCAGTCCACCTAGCACAGATACGCAGTATTTT CASSPPSTDTQYF
TRBJ1-1 11 TRBV6-1 . few TGTGCCAGCACCCACCTTTTCTCGGCTTTCTTT CASTHLFSAFF
TRBJ2-7 19 TRBV27 TRBD2 . TGTGCCAGCAGTTTTTCCCACGGTAGCGGGAGAGCCTTCTCCTACGAGCAGTACTTC CASSFSHGSGRAFSYEQYF
TRBJ1-5 15 TRBV19 TRBD1 . TGTGCCAGTAGTGGACAGGGTTTTAGCAATCAGCCCCAGCATTTT CASSGQGFSNQPQHF
TRBJ1-5 14 TRBV20-1 . few TGCAGTGCTATCCGGCGAGGGGGCAATCAGCCCCAGCATTTT CSAIRRGGNQPQHF
TRBJ2-3 15 TRBV7-8 . few TGTGCCAGCAGCTTAGGTCGCTCAGGCACAGATACGCAGTATTTT CASSLGRSGTDTQYF
TRBJ2-3 17 TRBV7-3 TRBD2 . TGTGCCAGCAGCTTACAAGCCGGGACTAGCGGGCCAGATACGCAGTATTTT CASSLQAGTSGPDTQYF
TRBJ2-5 16 TRBV27 TRBD2 few TGTGCCAGCAGTTCCTTAAGACTAGCGGGCCAAGAGACCCAGTACTTC CASSSLRLAGQETQYF
TRBJ1-2 12 TRBV10-3 . . TGTGCCATCCGCGGGGATAATGACGGCTACACCTTC CAIRGDNDGYTF
TRBJ1-6 15 TRBV7-2 . . TGTGCCAGCAGCCCGACGAGTTGGAATAATTCACCCCTCCACTTT CASSPTSWNNSPLHF
TRBJ2-1 17 TRBV7-2 . once TGTGCCAGCAGCTTAGCGGCCCTTCTAGTCTCGCACAATGAGCAGTTCTTC CASSLAALLVSHNEQFF
TRBJ2-2 15 TRBV10-3 TRBD1 . TGTGCCATCAGGGAGGACAGGTCGAACACCGGGGAGCTGTTTTTT CAIREDRSNTGELFF
TRBJ2-3 13 TRBV7-2 . . TGTGCCAGCAGCTTGCCGATCACAGATACGCAGTATTTT CASSLPITDTQYF
TRBJ2-7 14 TRBV7-2 TRBD2 . TGTGCCAGCAGCCCCGGGACTAGCGGCCTCGGGCAGTACTTC CASSPGTSGLGQYF
TRBJ2-3 10 TRBV20-1 . . TGCAGTGCCTGGACAGATACGCAGTATTTT CSAWTDTQYF
TRBJ2-1 11 TRBV20-1 . . TGCAGTGCTAATGGGGACAATGAGCAGTTCTTC CSANGDNEQFF
TRBJ2-3 16 TRBV19 TRBD2 few TGTGCCAGTAGCCCCGGGACTAGGCTAAGCACAGATACGCAGTATTTT CASSPGTRLSTDTQYF